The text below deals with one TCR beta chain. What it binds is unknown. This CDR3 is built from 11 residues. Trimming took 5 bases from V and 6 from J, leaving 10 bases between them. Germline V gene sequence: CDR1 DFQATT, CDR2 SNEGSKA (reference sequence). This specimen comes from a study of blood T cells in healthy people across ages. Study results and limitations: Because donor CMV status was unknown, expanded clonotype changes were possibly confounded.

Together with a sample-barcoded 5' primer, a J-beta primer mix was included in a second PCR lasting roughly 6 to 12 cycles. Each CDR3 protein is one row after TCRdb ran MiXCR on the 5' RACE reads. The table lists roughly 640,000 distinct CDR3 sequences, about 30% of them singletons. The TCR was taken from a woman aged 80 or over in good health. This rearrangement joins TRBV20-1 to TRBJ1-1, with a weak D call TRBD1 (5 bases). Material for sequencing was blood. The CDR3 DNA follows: TGCAGTGCTGGCCTGGGGGCTGAAGCTTTCTTT. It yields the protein CSAGLGAEAFF.